One sample yielded the 25 T cell receptor beta chains listed below, sequenced in a study of blood T cell repertoires in COVID-19. Using immunoSEQ multiplex PCR, the repertoire was profiled, and TCRdb retains in-frame clones only, with some absent. The repertoire holds roughly 220,000 clones, roughly 84% seen once, with 1.2% to 1.5% in the top ten. The source material was peripheral blood. The receptors were sampled from a woman aged 40 to 50 who had recovered from COVID-19.

CDR3 sequence (DNA): TGTGCCAGCAGTGAACGTGCTGTGGACAGGGGTGCCTACGAGCAGTACTTC. It codes for CASSERAVDRGAYEQYF. The chain is built from TRBV6-1 and TRBJ2-7, with 9 bases fitting TRBD1. From germline, CDR1 is MNHNS and CDR2 SASEGT. This CDR3 contains 17 residues. With V trimmed by 2 bases and J by 2 bases, 10 bases remained unmatched.

V usage is TRBV5-1 and J usage is TRBJ2-7; no definite D call. With 3 bases removed from V and 3 bases from J, the gap between germline ends came to 7 bases. The CDR3 contains 12 residues. Germline loops: CDR1 SGHRS, CDR2 YFSETQ. CDR3 protein: CASSYESYEQYF. CDR3 DNA: TGCGCCAGCAGCTATGAGAGCTACGAGCAGTACTTC.

The chain combines TRBV4-3 with TRBJ2-7; TRBD1 matches at 7 bases. Germline V CDR1 and CDR2: LGHNA, YSLEER. After removal of 2 bases from V and 6 bases from J, the junction contained 7 bases not matched to a gene. The CDR3 loop spans 14 amino acids. The CDR3 loop is CASSQTTTGSEQYF. The CDR3, as DNA: TGCGCCAGCAGCCAAACTACGACAGGGAGCGAGCAGTACTTC.

This chain links TRBV30 with TRBJ1-6; no firm D call. The CDR3 has 13 residues. Germline CDR1 reads GTSNPN; CDR2 reads SVGIG (reference sequence). Trimming took 2 bases from V and 4 from J, leaving 6 bases between them. This CDR3 is CAWSQRYNSPLHF. The CDR3 DNA reads TGTGCCTGGAGTCAGCGTTATAATTCACCCCTCCACTTT. The whole variable domain, filled in from reference TRBV30 and TRBJ1-6, reads SQTIHQWPATLVQPVGSPLSLECTVEGTSNPNLYWYRQAAGRGLQLLFYSVGIGQISSEVPQNLSASRPQDRQFILSSKKLLLSDSGFYLCAWSQRYNSPLHFGNGTRLTVT.

The chain has TRBV4-3 and TRBJ2-1; 12 bases are a match to TRBD2. Per germline, CDR1 LGHNA and CDR2 YSLEER. J lost 3 bases, V lost 0 bases, and 0 bases had no gene match. The CDR3 is 16 residues long. The CDR3 DNA sequence: TGCGCCAGCAGCCAAGAACTAGCGGGGGGCTACAATGAGCAGTTCTTC. This gives the protein CASSQELAGGYNEQFF.

This sequence joins TRBV19 and TRBJ2-1; TRBD2 aligns across 8 bases. The CDR3 extends over 15 amino acids. V was pared by 3 bases and J by 5 bases, with 6 bases of the junction left unmatched. Germline CDR1 reads LNHDA; CDR2 reads SQIVND (reference sequence). The CDR3 spells CASSIVAGGNNEQFF. CDR3 DNA sequence: TGTGCCAGTAGTATCGTTGCGGGGGGTAACAATGAGCAGTTCTTC.

This clone was counted a single time. The J gene is TRBJ1-2, the V gene TRBV6-6; TRBD1 might be the D (6 bases). V lost 0 bases and J lost 7, with 12 bases in between. CDR1 is MNHNY and CDR2 is SVGAGI in the germline V gene (reference sequence). The CDR3 has 14 residues. The CDR3 bases are TGTGCCAGCAGTTACTCTGTCCAGGGGTCTGGCTACACCTTC. It specifies CASSYSVQGSGYTF.

The V call is TRBV7-2, the J call TRBJ2-7; 7 nucleotides align to TRBD1. V was clipped by 7 bases and J by 3 bases; unmatched bases: 3. The CDR3 is 12 residues long. Per the germline V gene, CDR1 is SGHTA and CDR2 is FQGNSA. The CDR3 region is CASTRDSYEQYF. CDR3 DNA sequence: TGTGCCAGCACCCGGGACAGCTACGAGCAGTACTTC.

This rearrangement joins TRBV3-1 (or the pseudogene TRBV3-2) to TRBJ1-2; 10 nucleotides line up with TRBD1. The germline V gene has CDR1 LGHDT and CDR2 YNNKEL (reference sequence). Trimming cost V 4 bases and J 5 bases; bases outside gene matches: 1. The CDR3 runs to 13 residues. The CDR3 sequence is CASSPGQGYGYTF. The CDR3 DNA is TGTGCCAGCAGCCCGGGACAGGGGTATGGCTACACCTTC.

This clone was seen a single time. The rearrangement joins TRBV7-2 to TRBJ1-1; D call uncertain. Looked up from germline, CDR1 is SGHTA and CDR2 is FQGNSA. This CDR3 spans 15 amino acids. The germline V and J ends were trimmed by 5 bases and 4 bases, with 17 bases remaining between them. The CDR3 region has the DNA TGTGCCAGCAGCCGGACCGGAGAGCGGGCCACTGAAGCTTTCTTT. Translating gives CASSRTGERATEAFF.

V and J are TRBV28 and TRBJ2-1, with D possibly matching TRBD1 (5 bases). The germline V and J ends were trimmed by 5 bases and 7 bases, with 15 bases remaining between them. This CDR3 is 14 amino acids long. Looked up from germline, CDR1 is MDHEN and CDR2 is SYDVKM. In nucleotides, the CDR3 is TGTGCCAGCAGTAGGGCAGGGCTGGGAAATGAGCAGTTCTTC. It encodes CASSRAGLGNEQFF.

This clone was counted ten times or more. CDR3 protein: CATSRPDRGRSGANVLTF. DNA of the CDR3: TGTGCCACCAGCAGACCAGACAGGGGGCGTTCTGGGGCCAACGTCCTGACTTTC. This rearrangement joins TRBV15 to TRBJ2-6; 10 bases agree with TRBD1. V gave up 2 bases and J gave up 1 base; unmatched junction bases: 5. Germline V gene sequence: CDR1 LNHNV, CDR2 YYDKDF (reference sequence). This CDR3 has 18 residues.

V is TRBV4-2 and J is TRBJ2-1, with 7 bases matching TRBD2. This CDR3 spans 15 amino acids. V gave up 1 base and J gave up 4 bases; unmatched junction bases: 4. The germline gives CDR1 LGHNA, CDR2 YNFKEQ. This CDR3 is CASSQVLAEYNEQFF. The CDR3 nucleotides read TGTGCCAGCAGCCAAGTCCTAGCGGAATACAATGAGCAGTTCTTC.

This rearrangement joins TRBV29-1 to TRBJ2-2; 7 bases line up with TRBD1. The CDR3 has 15 amino acids. J gave up 1 base and V 7 bases, and 9 bases lay outside the gene matches. Germline CDR1 is SQVTM and CDR2 is ANQGSEA. The CDR3 spells CSAGTDYMNTGELFF. The DNA of the CDR3 is TGCAGCGCTGGGACAGACTATATGAACACCGGGGAGCTGTTTTTT.

This sequence joins TRBV5-6 and TRBJ1-5; unclear D gene. This CDR3 comprises 13 residues. Germline V gene sequence: CDR1 SGHDT, CDR2 YYEEEE. The ends were cut back, 1 base at V and 5 bases at J, with 7 bases in the middle. CDR3 amino acids: CASSLLSDQPQHF. CDR3 DNA: TGTGCCAGCAGCTTGTTGTCTGATCAGCCCCAGCATTTT. Full variable domain (outside the CDR3, taken from reference TRBV5-6 and TRBJ1-5): DAGVTQSPTHLIKTRGQQVTLRCSPKSGHDTVSWYQQALGQGPQFIFQYYEEEERQRGNFPDRFSGHQFPNYSSELNVNALLLGDSALYLCASSLLSDQPQHFGDGTRLSIL.

This chain joins TRBV2 and TRBJ2-3; 9 bases line up with TRBD1. Germline assignment: CDR1 SNHLY and CDR2 FYNNEI. V gave up 6 bases and J gave up 0 bases; unmatched junction bases: 7. The CDR3 is 16 residues long. The CDR3 DNA reads as TGTGCCAGCAGGGCCACGGGACAGGGTAGCACAGATACGCAGTATTTT. Its protein product is CASRATGQGSTDTQYF.

This clone was counted once. The rearrangement links TRBV10-3 to TRBJ1-1; TRBD1 matches 9 bases. CDR1 ENHRY and CDR2 SYGVKD come from the germline V gene. V shed 4 bases, J shed 1 base, and the junction held 1 base outside the gene matches. This CDR3 contains 14 residues. The CDR3 protein is CAISGDRENTEAFF. The CDR3 region has the DNA TGTGCCATCAGTGGGGACAGGGAGAACACTGAAGCTTTCTTT.

V usage is TRBV5-5 and J usage is TRBJ2-7; a possible D gene is TRBD1 (6 bases). Germline CDR1 and CDR2: SGHKS and YYEKEE (reference sequence). V was trimmed by 4 bases and J by 1 base, leaving 18 bases between them. There are 16 residues in the CDR3. Here the CDR3 reads CASSPPTGWRSYEQYF. The DNA of the CDR3 is TGTGCCAGCAGCCCACCCACAGGGTGGCGTTCCTACGAGCAGTACTTC.

The J gene is TRBJ2-5, the V gene TRBV29-1; D is unresolved. The CDR3 has 12 amino acids. Trimming removed 2 bases at V and 1 base at J, with 5 bases between. CDR1 is SQVTM, CDR2 ANQGSEA, per germline. As DNA, the CDR3 is TGCAGCGTTGAACCATTCCAAGAGACCCAGTACTTC. Translated: CSVEPFQETQYF.

The gene calls are TRBV5-1 and TRBJ2-6; D gene uncertain. The germline V gene has CDR1 SGHRS and CDR2 YFSETQ. The CDR3 contains 15 residues. Trimming took 0 bases from V and 2 from J, leaving 6 bases between them. The CDR3 sequence is CASSLAGAGANVLTF. DNA for the CDR3: TGCGCCAGCAGCTTGGCCGGAGCTGGGGCCAACGTCCTGACTTTC.

The chain couples TRBV6-2 or TRBV6-3 to TRBJ1-3; D uncertain. Between the trimmed V and J ends, which lost 6 bases and 2 bases, there was a span of 11 bases. CDR3 size: 14 residues. The germline gives CDR1 MNHEY, CDR2 SVGEGT. CDR3 region: CASSFVRPGNTIYF. As DNA, the CDR3 is TGTGCCAGCAGCTTCGTGAGGCCTGGAAACACCATATATTTT.

This chain connects TRBV6-5 to TRBJ2-3; TRBD1 matches at 11 bases. Germline CDR1 reads MNHEY; CDR2 reads SVGAGI. Unmatched junction bases numbered 5, after V lost 9 bases and J lost 6 bases. CDR3 length equals 13 residues. As DNA, the CDR3 is TGTGCCAGTGGCCGGGACAGGGGGGATACGCAGTATTTT. This translates into CASGRDRGDTQYF.

V usage is TRBV19 and J usage is TRBJ1-5; TRBD1 agrees at 8 bases. With V trimmed by 5 bases and J by 7 bases, 4 bases remained unmatched. This CDR3 has 13 amino acids. Germline CDR1 is LNHDA and CDR2 is SQIVND (reference sequence). The CDR3 spells CASSQGAGQPQHF. CDR3 coding DNA: TGTGCCAGTAGTCAGGGGGCTGGGCAGCCCCAGCATTTT.

The chain carries TRBV6-2 or TRBV6-3 and TRBJ2-6, with no clear D. Trimming stripped 0 bases from V and 2 bases from J, with 5 bases between. Germline V gene sequence: CDR1 MNHEY, CDR2 SVGEGT. The CDR3 totals 15 residues. The CDR3 DNA is TGTGCCAGCAGTTACTCCTTTACTGGGGCCAACGTCCTGACTTTC. Protein sequence: CASSYSFTGANVLTF.

The chain has TRBV18 and TRBJ1-5, with TRBD1 as a possible D gene (5 bases). The germline V and J ends were trimmed by 3 bases and 2 bases, with 11 bases remaining between them. From germline, CDR1 is KGHSH and CDR2 LQKENI. This CDR3 has 15 residues. The CDR3 bases are TGTGCCAGCTCACCGACTCAGGGTGGCAATCAGCCCCAGCATTTT. It codes for CASSPTQGGNQPQHF.